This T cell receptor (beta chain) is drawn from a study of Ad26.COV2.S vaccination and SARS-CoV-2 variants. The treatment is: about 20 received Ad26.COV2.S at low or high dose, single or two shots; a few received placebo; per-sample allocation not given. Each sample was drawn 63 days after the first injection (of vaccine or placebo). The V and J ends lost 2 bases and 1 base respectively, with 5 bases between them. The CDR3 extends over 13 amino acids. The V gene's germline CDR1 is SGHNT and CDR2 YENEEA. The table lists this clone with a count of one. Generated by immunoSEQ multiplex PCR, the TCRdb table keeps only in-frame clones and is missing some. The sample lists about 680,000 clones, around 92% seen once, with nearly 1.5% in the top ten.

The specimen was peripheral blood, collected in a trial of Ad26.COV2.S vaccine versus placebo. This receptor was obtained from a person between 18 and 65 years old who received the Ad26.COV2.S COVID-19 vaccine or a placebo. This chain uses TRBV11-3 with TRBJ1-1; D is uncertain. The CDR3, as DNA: TGTGCCAGCAGCTTATACGGGAACACTGAAGCTTTCTTT. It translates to CASSLYGNTEAFF.